This TCR beta chain was retrieved from a study of T cell clonotyping in hematopoietic cell transplantation. This CDR3 spans 18 amino acids. The germline gives CDR1 SSHAT, CDR2 FNYEAQ (reference sequence). Losses at the gene ends were 1 base for V and 0 bases for J; bases not matched to a gene: 4. Clones were read by immunoSEQ multiplex PCR, and TCRdb kept only the in-frame ones, dropping some. The table has some 29,000 clones, around nine tenths seen once. A remark on this clone: Its antigen remains unknown.

Overall study findings and caveats: At the given depth, recipient repertoires were over 95% de novo clonotypes. After transplant, recipient diversity fell while pathologically expanded clonotypes grew through day 180. Broader posttransplant TCR repertoire diversity was predicted by graft donor and pretransplant recipient Inverse Simpson Index values. CD4 and CD8 repertoire contributions could not be separated without sorting.

The origin of this receptor is a female patient in her 50s who had an allogeneic stem cell transplant from a related donor, so the T cells may come from the graft donor. Some clones in this sample may be carry-over from other donors' samples. This sequence joins TRBV7-7 and TRBJ2-5; 14 bases are shared with TRBD2. The input for sequencing was PBMCs, taken 100 days after allogeneic stem cell transplant. CDR3 residues: CASSLGGLAGAYQETQYF. CDR3 nucleotide sequence: TGTGCCAGCAGCTTAGGGGGACTAGCGGGGGCATACCAAGAGACCCAGTACTTC.